Sequencing of this TCR beta chain was carried out in a study of cytomegalovirus exposure and HLA in healthy donors. Amplification used 60 Vbeta primers and 13 Jbeta primers. Sequencing used immunoSEQ multiplex PCR; TCRdb keeps in-frame clones, though not all of them. The profile shows fewer than 100,000 clones, nearly 80% of them singletons. The TCR originated in a woman aged 40 to 49 in good health and CMV-seronegative. Specimen: PBMCs.

CDR3 nucleotides: TGTGCCACCAGCAGTGATGACAGGCTGATCTACGAGCAGTACTTC. Its translation is CATSSDDRLIYEQYF. The chain is built from TRBV15 and TRBJ2-7; D might be TRBD1 (6 bases). This CDR3 has 15 residues. V shed 3 bases and J shed 3 bases, with 15 bases lying between them. Germline V gene sequence: CDR1 LNHNV, CDR2 YYDKDF (reference sequence).